These T cell receptor beta chains were read from a single sample in a study of blood T cells in healthy people across ages. TCRdb recomputed calls from the 5' RACE reads with MiXCR, one row per CDR3 protein. Here the sample spans about a million distinct CDR3 sequences, more than 30% being singletons. The sequenced material came from blood. Source of these receptors: a young man in good health. CDR3s include the opening cysteine and the closing phenylalanine or tryptophan. The D gene is left open where the match is weak. Size tells how often a clone was seen (once, few, many) or the class of an expanded clone, and some rows leave it out.

>TRBD2|TRBJ2-7|NA|TRBV20-1
TGCAGTGCTAGCCCTTTTACCGGGACTAGCGGGGGTGCCTACGAGCAGTACTTC
CSASPFTGTSGGAYEQYF
>NA|TRBJ1-1|NA|TRBV4-2
TGTGCCAGCAGCCATCCCCTCTCGAGTACTGAAGCTTTCTTT
CASSHPLSSTEAFF
>NA|TRBJ1-6|NA|TRBV20-1
TGCAGTGCTAAAAGGGATGATAATTCACCCCTCCACTTT
CSAKRDDNSPLHF
>NA|TRBJ1-5|few|TRBV29-1
TGCAGCGTTTCCGGGGCCAATCAGCCCCAGCATTTT
CSVSGANQPQHF
>TRBD2|TRBJ2-3|many|TRBV29-1
TGCAGCGTTGGACTACTAGCGGGCCTCGCAGATACGCAGTATTTT
CSVGLLAGLADTQYF
>NA|TRBJ2-1|few|TRBV27
TGTGCCAGCAGCCGGTGGGAGAGGAATGAGCAGTTCTTC
CASSRWERNEQFF
>TRBD1|TRBJ1-2|few|TRBV10-3
TGTGCCATCAGGGCGGACAGGGGGGACTATGGCTACACCTTC
CAIRADRGDYGYTF
>NA|TRBJ1-4|NA|TRBV7-2
TGTGCCAGCAGCTTAGCGACGGGAAGGGAAAAACTGTTTTTT
CASSLATGREKLFF
>TRBD2|TRBJ2-1|NA|TRBV7-8
TGTGCCAGCAGCTCCAAGGGACTAGCGCGGAATGAGCAGTTCTTC
CASSSKGLARNEQFF
>NA|TRBJ1-6|NA|TRBV3-1
TGTGCCAGCAGTACGCAGGGAGTCAGTTCACCCCTCCACTTT
CASSTQGVSSPLHF
>TRBD2|TRBJ2-1|few|TRBV7-3
TGTGCCAGCAGTTTACGGACTAGCGGGGGATACAATGAGCAGTTCTTC
CASSLRTSGGYNEQFF
>TRBD2|TRBJ2-3|NA|TRBV6-2/TRBV6-3
TGTGCCAGTAGCGGGGGGGTTAGCACAGATACGCAGTATTTT
CASSGGVSTDTQYF
>TRBD2|TRBJ2-1|NA|TRBV6-2/TRBV6-3
TGTGCCACCCTTGGAGCGGGAGGGCCCTTCGAGCAGTTCTTC
CATLGAGGPFEQFF
>NA|TRBJ2-1|NA|TRBV5-1
TGCGCCAGCACCGTAGCGGCCCCCTCCTACAATGAGCAGTTCTTC
CASTVAAPSYNEQFF
>TRBD1|TRBJ1-2|many|TRBV20-1
TGCAGTGCTAGTGAGGGGGCTGGGTATGGCTACACCTTC
CSASEGAGYGYTF
>NA|TRBJ1-1|few|TRBV4-3
TGCGCCAGCAGCCAATCTCTACAGGCGATGAGTGACACTGAAGCTTTCTTT
CASSQSLQAMSDTEAFF
>TRBD1|TRBJ2-4|NA|TRBV3-1
TGTGCCAGCAGCCCGGGACAGGGGTGGCACATTCAGTACTTC
CASSPGQGWHIQYF
>NA|TRBJ2-5|few|TRBV6-2/TRBV6-3
TGTGCCAGCAGTTACCCCGTGGAGACCCAGTACTTC
CASSYPVETQYF
>NA|TRBJ1-1|NA|TRBV20-1
TGCAGTGCTAGCAACCGGGCAGGGAACACTGAAGCTTTCTTT
CSASNRAGNTEAFF
>NA|TRBJ2-3|NA|TRBV7-9
TGTGCCAGCAGCTTAGCGGAAAGAGCGGATACGCAGTATTTT
CASSLAERADTQYF
>NA|TRBJ1-1|NA|TRBV5-1
TGCGCCAGCAGCTTGGTGCGGGTAAGGGACACTGAAGCTTTCTTT
CASSLVRVRDTEAFF
>NA|TRBJ2-1|once|TRBV2
TGTGCCAGCACCCTAGGGGGGGCTTACAATGAGCAGTTCTTC
CASTLGGAYNEQFF
>NA|TRBJ1-5|once|TRBV6-2/TRBV6-3
TGTGCCAGCAGCGGGCCAGAGTATCAGCCCCAGCATTTT
CASSGPEYQPQHF
>NA|TRBJ1-6|NA|TRBV28
TGTGCCAGCAGTTTAGGAGGCAGGGATACGGATAATTCACCCCTCCACTTT
CASSLGGRDTDNSPLHF